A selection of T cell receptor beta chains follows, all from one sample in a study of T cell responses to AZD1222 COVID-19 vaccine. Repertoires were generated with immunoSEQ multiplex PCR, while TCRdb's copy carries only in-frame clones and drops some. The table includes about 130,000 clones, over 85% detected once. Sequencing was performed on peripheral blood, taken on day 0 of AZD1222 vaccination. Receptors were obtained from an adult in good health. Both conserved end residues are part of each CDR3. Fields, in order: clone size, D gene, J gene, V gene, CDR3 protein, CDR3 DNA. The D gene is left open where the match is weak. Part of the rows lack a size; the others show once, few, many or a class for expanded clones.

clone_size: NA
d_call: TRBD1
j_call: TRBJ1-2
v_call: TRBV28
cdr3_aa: CASSLTDRAYGYTF
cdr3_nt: TGTGCCAGCAGTCTGACCGACAGGGCCTATGGCTACACCTTC

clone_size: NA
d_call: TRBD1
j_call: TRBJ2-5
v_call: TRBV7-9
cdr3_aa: CASSLSMTPGQGARETQYF
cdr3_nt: TGTGCCAGCAGCTTATCAATGACTCCGGGACAGGGGGCTCGGGAGACCCAGTACTTC

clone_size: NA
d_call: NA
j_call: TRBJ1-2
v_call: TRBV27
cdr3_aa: CASSTSDRNYGYTF
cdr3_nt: TGTGCCAGCAGTACCTCAGACAGAAACTATGGCTACACCTTC

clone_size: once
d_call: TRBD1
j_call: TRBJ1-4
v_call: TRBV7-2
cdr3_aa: CASSPGDSGGRVREKLFF
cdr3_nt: TGTGCCAGCAGCCCTGGGGACAGTGGGGGACGGGTACGTGAAAAACTGTTTTTT

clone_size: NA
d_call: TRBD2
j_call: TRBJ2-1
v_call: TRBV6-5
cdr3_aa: CASSKRTSGNNEQFF
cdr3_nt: TGTGCCAGCAGTAAGAGGACTAGCGGGAATAATGAGCAGTTCTTC

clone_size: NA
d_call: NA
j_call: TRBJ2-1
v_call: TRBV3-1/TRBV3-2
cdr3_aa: CASSLGTRGKINEQFF
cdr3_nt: TGTGCCAGCAGCCTTGGGACAAGGGGCAAAATCAATGAGCAGTTCTTC

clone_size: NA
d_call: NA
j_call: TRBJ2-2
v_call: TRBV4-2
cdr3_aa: CASSQERGGTGELFF
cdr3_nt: TGTGCCAGCAGCCAAGAGAGGGGCGGCACCGGGGAGCTGTTTTTT

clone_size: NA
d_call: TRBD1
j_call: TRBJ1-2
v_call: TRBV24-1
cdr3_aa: CATSGGGQGDGYTF
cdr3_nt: TGTGCCACCAGTGGTGGAGGACAGGGAGACGGCTACACCTTC

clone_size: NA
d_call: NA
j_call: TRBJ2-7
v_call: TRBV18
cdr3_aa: CASSPPDGEQYF
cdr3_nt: TGTGCCAGCTCACCACCGGATGGGGAGCAGTACTTC

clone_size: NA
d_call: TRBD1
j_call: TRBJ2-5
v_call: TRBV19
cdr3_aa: CASSQGAGDQETQYF
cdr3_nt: TGTGCCAGTAGTCAGGGGGCCGGGGACCAAGAGACCCAGTACTTC

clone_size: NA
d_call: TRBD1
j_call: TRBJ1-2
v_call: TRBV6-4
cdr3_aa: CASRPGQSSLYGYTF
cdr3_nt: TGTGCCAGCAGGCCGGGACAGTCGTCCTTGTATGGCTACACCTTC

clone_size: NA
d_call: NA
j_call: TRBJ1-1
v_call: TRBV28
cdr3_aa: CASSYPRGTEAFF
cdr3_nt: TGTGCCAGCAGTTACCCTAGGGGAACTGAAGCTTTCTTT

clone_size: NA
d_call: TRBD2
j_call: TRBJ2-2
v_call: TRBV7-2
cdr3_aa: CASSLRGSGQTNTGELFF
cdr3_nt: TGTGCCAGCAGCTTACGTGGTAGCGGGCAAACGAACACCGGGGAGCTGTTTTTT

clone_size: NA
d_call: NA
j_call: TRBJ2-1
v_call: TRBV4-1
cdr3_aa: CASSQARGDNEQFF
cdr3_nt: TGCGCCAGCAGCCAAGCCAGGGGGGACAATGAGCAGTTCTTC

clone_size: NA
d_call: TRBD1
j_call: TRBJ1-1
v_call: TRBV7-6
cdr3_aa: CASSLAGQGATSEAFF
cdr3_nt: TGTGCCAGCAGCTTAGCGGGACAGGGGGCTACGTCTGAAGCTTTCTTT

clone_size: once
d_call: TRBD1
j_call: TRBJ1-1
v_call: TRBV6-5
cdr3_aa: CASSSLDRVVAFF
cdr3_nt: TGTGCCAGCAGTTCCCTCGACAGGGTGGTGGCTTTCTTT

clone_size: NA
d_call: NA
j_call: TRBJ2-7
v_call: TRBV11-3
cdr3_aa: CASSQRVEVFLGYEQYF
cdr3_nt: TGTGCCAGCAGCCAGAGGGTCGAGGTCTTCTTGGGATACGAGCAGTACTTC

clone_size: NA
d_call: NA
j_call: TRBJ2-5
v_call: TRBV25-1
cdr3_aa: CASSARGETQYF
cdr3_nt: TGTGCCAGCAGTGCCCGGGGGGAGACCCAGTACTTC

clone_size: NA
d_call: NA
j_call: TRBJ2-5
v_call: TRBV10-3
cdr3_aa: CAISESGSGLGLETQYF
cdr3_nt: TGTGCCATCAGTGAGTCGGGCTCCGGGCTAGGACTAGAGACCCAGTACTTC

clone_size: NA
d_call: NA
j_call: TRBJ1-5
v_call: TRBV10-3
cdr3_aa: CAISESSNQPQHF
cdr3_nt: TGTGCCATCAGTGAGTCGAGCAATCAGCCCCAGCATTTT

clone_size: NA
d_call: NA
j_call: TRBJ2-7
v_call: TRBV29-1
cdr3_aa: CSVEVGTYEQYF
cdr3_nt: TGCAGCGTTGAGGTAGGGACCTACGAGCAGTACTTC

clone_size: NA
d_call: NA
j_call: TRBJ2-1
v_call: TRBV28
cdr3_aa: CASSSPGETLSNEQFF
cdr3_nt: TGTGCCAGCAGTTCCCCGGGGGAGACCCTCTCCAATGAGCAGTTCTTC

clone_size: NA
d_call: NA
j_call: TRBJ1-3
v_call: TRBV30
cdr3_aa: CAWSPQKISGNTIYF
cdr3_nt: TGTGCCTGGTCTCCGCAGAAAATCTCTGGAAACACCATATATTTT

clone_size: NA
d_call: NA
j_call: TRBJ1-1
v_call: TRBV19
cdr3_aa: CASSMASRTEAFF
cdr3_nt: TGTGCCAGTAGTATGGCTAGTCGCACTGAAGCTTTCTTT

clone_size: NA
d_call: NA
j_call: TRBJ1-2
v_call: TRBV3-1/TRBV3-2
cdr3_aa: CASSNGRQGYYTF
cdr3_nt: TGTGCCAGCAGCAACGGAAGGCAGGGGTACTACACCTTC

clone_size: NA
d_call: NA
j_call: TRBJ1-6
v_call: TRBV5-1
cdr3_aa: CASKVGGLDSPLHF
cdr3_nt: TGCGCCAGCAAAGTTGGGGGGCTGGATTCACCCCTCCACTTT

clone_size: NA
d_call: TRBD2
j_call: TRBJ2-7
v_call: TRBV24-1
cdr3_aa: CATSDPSGNDEQYF
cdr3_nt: TGTGCCACCAGTGACCCTAGCGGGAACGACGAGCAGTACTTC

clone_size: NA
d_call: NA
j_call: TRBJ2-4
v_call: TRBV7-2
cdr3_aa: CASSLWGGTKNIQYF
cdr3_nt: TGTGCCAGCAGCTTATGGGGGGGCACCAAAAACATTCAGTACTTC

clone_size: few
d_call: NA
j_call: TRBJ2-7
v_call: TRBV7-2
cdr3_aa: CASSPFGGAAYEQYF
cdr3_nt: TGTGCCAGCAGCCCTTTTGGGGGGGCCGCCTACGAGCAGTACTTC

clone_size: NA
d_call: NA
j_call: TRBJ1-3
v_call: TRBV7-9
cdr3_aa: CASSLFPGNTIYF
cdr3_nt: TGTGCCAGCAGCCTGTTCCCAGGGAACACCATATATTTT

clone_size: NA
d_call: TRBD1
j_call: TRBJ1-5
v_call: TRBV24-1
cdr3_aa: CATRTLDRGNQPQHF
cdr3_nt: TGTGCCACCAGGACCCTGGACAGGGGCAATCAGCCCCAGCATTTT

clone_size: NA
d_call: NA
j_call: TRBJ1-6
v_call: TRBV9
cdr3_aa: CASSVGLRDVDSPLHF
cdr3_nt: TGTGCCAGCAGCGTAGGGTTAAGGGACGTGGATTCACCCCTCCACTTT

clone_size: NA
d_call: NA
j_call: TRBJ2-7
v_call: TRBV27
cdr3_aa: CASARASYEQYF
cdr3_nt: TGTGCCAGCGCTCGGGCCTCCTACGAGCAGTACTTC

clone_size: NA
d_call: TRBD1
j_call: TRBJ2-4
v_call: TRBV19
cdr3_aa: CASSTADRGQYF
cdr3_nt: TGTGCCAGTAGTACGGCCGACAGGGGCCAGTACTTC

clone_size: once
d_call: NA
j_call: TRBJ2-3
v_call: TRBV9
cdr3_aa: CASSVGGSLLNTQYF
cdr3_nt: TGTGCCAGCAGCGTAGGCGGTAGTCTCTTGAATACGCAGTATTTT

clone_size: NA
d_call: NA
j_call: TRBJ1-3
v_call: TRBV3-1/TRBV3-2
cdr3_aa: CASSQDWGNTIYF
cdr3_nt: TGTGCCAGCAGCCAAGATTGGGGAAACACCATATATTTT

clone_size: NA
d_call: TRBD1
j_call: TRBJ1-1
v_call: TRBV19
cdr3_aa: CARVQGMNTEAFF
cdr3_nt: TGTGCCAGAGTACAGGGGATGAACACTGAAGCTTTCTTT

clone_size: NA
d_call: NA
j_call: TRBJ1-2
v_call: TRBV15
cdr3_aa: CATSRGGRGYTF
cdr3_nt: TGTGCCACCAGCAGAGGTGGGCGGGGCTACACCTTC

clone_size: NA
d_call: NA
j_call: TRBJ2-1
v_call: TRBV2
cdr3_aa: CASSESRTSYNEQFF
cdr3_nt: TGTGCCAGCAGTGAGTCCCGAACTTCCTACAATGAGCAGTTCTTC

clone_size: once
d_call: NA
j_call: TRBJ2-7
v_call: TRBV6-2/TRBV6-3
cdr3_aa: CASSKGTPPYEQYF
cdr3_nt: TGTGCCAGCAGTAAAGGGACTCCCCCCTACGAGCAGTACTTC

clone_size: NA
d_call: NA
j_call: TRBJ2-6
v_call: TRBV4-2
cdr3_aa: CASSQELDFGANVLTF
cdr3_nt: TGTGCCAGCAGCCAAGAGCTGGACTTTGGGGCCAACGTCCTGACTTTC

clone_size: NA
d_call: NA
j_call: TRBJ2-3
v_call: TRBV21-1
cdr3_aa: CASSKADETDTQYF
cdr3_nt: TGTGCCAGCAGCAAAGCGGACGAAACAGATACGCAGTATTTT

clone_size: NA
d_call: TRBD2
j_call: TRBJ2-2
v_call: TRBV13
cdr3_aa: CASSPGLAGTGELFF
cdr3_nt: TGTGCCAGCAGTCCCGGACTAGCGGGCACCGGGGAGCTGTTTTTT

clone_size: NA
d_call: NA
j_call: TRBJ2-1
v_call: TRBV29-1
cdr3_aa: CTLNREPSQNNEQFF
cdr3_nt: TGCACCCTTAATCGGGAGCCGAGCCAAAACAATGAGCAGTTCTTC

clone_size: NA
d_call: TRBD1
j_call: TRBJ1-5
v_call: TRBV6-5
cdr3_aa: CASSSDRDQPQHF
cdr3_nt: TGTGCCAGCAGCTCGGACAGGGATCAGCCCCAGCATTTT

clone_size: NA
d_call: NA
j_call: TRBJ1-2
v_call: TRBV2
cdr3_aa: CASREATVSGYTF
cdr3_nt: TGTGCCAGCAGAGAAGCTACCGTTTCGGGCTACACCTTC

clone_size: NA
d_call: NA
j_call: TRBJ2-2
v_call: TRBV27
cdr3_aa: CASSFSRVNTGELFF
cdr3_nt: TGTGCCAGCAGTTTTTCTAGGGTGAACACCGGGGAGCTGTTTTTT

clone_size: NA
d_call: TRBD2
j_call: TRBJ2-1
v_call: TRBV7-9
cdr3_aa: CASSPTSGRVPYNEQFF
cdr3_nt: TGTGCCAGCAGCCCGACTAGCGGGAGGGTCCCCTACAATGAGCAGTTCTTC

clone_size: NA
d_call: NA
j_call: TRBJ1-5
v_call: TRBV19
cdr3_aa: CASSPPGPESYSNQPQHF
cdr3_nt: TGTGCCAGTAGCCCCCCGGGTCCCGAATCATATAGCAATCAGCCCCAGCATTTT

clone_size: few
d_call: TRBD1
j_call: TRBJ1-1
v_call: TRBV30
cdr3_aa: CAWGGQANTEAFF
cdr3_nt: TGTGCCTGGGGGGGACAGGCGAACACTGAAGCTTTCTTT

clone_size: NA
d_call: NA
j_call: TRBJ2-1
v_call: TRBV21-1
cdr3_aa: CARKKGLYSLFSYNEQFF
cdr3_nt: TGTGCCAGAAAAAAAGGTCTTTACAGTCTTTTCTCCTACAATGAGCAGTTCTTC

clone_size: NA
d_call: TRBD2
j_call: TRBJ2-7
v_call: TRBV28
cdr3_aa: CASSSPGTGGRYEQYF
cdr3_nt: TGTGCCAGCAGTTCCCCCGGTACGGGAGGGAGGTACGAGCAGTACTTC

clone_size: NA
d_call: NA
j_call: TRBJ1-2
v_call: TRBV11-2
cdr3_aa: CASSSGLSYGYTF
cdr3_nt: TGTGCCAGCAGCTCCGGACTCAGCTATGGCTACACCTTC